The 24 T cell receptor beta chains reported below all come from one sample, sequenced in a study of breast tumors, draining lymph nodes, adjacent tissues. One entry per CDR3 protein results from TCRdb running MiXCR on the multiplex PCR reads. Of roughly 20,000 distinct CDR3 sequences in the sample, 25% to 40% were seen once. The source material was breast tumor tissue. The receptors originated from a female donor with breast cancer. Some clones in this sample may be carry-over from other donors' samples.

This clonotype has a count of ten or more. The genes are TRBV2 and TRBJ1-5, with D uncertain. In germline, CDR1 is SNHLY, CDR2 FYNNEI. Deletions cut 8 bases from V and 5 bases from J, with 13 bases between. The CDR3 loop spans 13 amino acids. The CDR3 protein is CASLADSYQPQHF. CDR3 DNA sequence: TGTGCCAGCCTCGCGGACTCATATCAGCCCCAGCATTTT.

This clonotype was detected many times. This chain connects TRBV20-1 to TRBJ2-5; D perhaps matches TRBD2 (5 bases). Germline lookup yields CDR1 DFQATT and CDR2 SNEGSKA (reference sequence). This CDR3 region has 14 residues. V lost 6 bases, J lost 9 bases, and 23 bases lay in between. The CDR3 sequence: CSAHLNGVLGAQYF. CDR3 nucleotides: TGCAGTGCCCACCTAAACGGGGTGCTCGGGGCCCAGTACTTC.

This clonotype came up many times. The chain has TRBV7-9 and TRBJ2-7; no clear D. The germline V gene has CDR1 SEHNR and CDR2 FQNEAQ (reference sequence). V dropped 5 bases and J dropped 3 bases, with 5 bases sitting between them. This CDR3 spans 11 amino acids. Here the CDR3 DNA reads TGTGCCAGCAGCCCAGTCTACGAGCAGTACTTC. It codes for CASSPVYEQYF. The full variable domain, in which reference TRBV7-9 and TRBJ2-7 provide the parts outside the CDR3, is DTGVSQNPRHKITKRGQNVTFRCDPISEHNRLYWYRQTLGQGPEFLTYFQNEAQLEKSRLLSDRFSAERPKGSFSTLEIQRTEQGDSAMYLCASSPVYEQYFGPGTRLTVT.

This clonotype came up many times. The J gene is TRBJ2-7, the V gene TRBV29-1; D is ambiguous. The CDR3 spans 13 residues. CDR1 is SQVTM and CDR2 is ANQGSEA in the germline V gene. V lost 2 bases and J 4 bases, leaving 12 bases between the germline ends. CDR3 amino acids: CSVETDTAYEQYF. For the CDR3, the DNA is TGCAGCGTTGAAACAGACACGGCATACGAGCAGTACTTC.

With regard to this clonotype: A read error may produce the germline difference seen at one junction end. Here the CDR3 DNA reads TGCGCCAGCAGCTTGGTTGGCGGTAGCTCCTATGAGCAGTACTTC. It encodes CASSLVGGSSYEQYF. The V and J genes are TRBV5-1 and TRBJ2-7; D uncertain. This CDR3 has 15 amino acids. Looked up from germline, CDR1 is SGHRS and CDR2 is YFSETQ. The complete variable domain, with remaining parts taken from reference TRBV5-1 and TRBJ2-7, reads KAGVTQTPRYLIKTRGQQVTLSCSPISGHRSVSWYQQTPGQGLQFLFEYFSETQRNKGNFPGRFSGRQFSNSRSEMNVSTLELGDSALYLCASSLVGGSSYEQYFGPGTRLTVT.

As for this clonotype: A single base separates this from a much larger clone, so it may be a read error. The chain has TRBV13 and TRBJ2-3; D is uncertain. The V and J ends lost 0 bases and 3 bases respectively, with 13 bases between them. CDR3 size: 16 residues. Germline assignment: CDR1 PRHDT and CDR2 FYEKMQ (reference sequence). CDR3 coding DNA: TGTGCCAGCAGCTTAGGACGGCCCCTCTCGACAGATACGCAGTATTTT. Translation: CASSLGRPLSTDTQYF.

This clonotype was recorded many times. This chain joins TRBV5-1 and TRBJ2-7, with 8 positions matching TRBD2. Trimming removed 4 bases from V and 1 base from J; junction bases left unmatched: 13. This CDR3 region has 17 residues. Germline V gives CDR1 SGHRS, CDR2 YFSETQ. DNA of the CDR3: TGCGCCAGCAGCCTCCGCGGGGGGCTTCAGGGGTCCTACGAGCAGTACTTC. It encodes CASSLRGGLQGSYEQYF.

This clonotype was counted ten times or more. The chain links TRBV6-5 to TRBJ2-7; TRBD1 agrees at 8 bases. Germline V CDR1 and CDR2: MNHEY, SVGAGI. V dropped 5 bases and J dropped 10; count of bases not matched to a gene: 10. This CDR3 spans 13 amino acids. CDR3 bases: TGTGCCAGCAGTGAAGTCCCAGGGGGCTTACAGTACTTC. It translates to CASSEVPGGLQYF.

This clonotype came up a few times. J is TRBJ2-1 and V is TRBV30; 8 nucleotides match TRBD2. Germline CDR1 and CDR2: GTSNPN and SVGIG (reference sequence). V was clipped by 3 bases and J by 0 bases; unmatched bases: 1. The CDR3 is made up of 14 amino acids. CDR3 sequence: CAWRREASYNEQFF. In nucleotides, the CDR3 is TGTGCCTGGAGGCGGGAGGCCTCCTACAATGAGCAGTTCTTC.

To note about this clonotype: A much larger clone sits a single nucleotide away, making a read error possible. This chain links TRBV7-6 with TRBJ2-5; TRBD2 agrees at 8 bases. The CDR3 contains 15 residues. Germline assignment: CDR1 SGHVS and CDR2 FNYEAQ. The CDR3 coding sequence is TGTGCCAGCAGTCCAGGACTAGCTGGGAAAGAGACCCAGTGCTTC. It is translated as CASSPGLAGKETQCF.

This clonotype was observed at least ten times. This chain uses TRBV4-3 with TRBJ2-2, with D hard to call. Germline V gives CDR1 LGHNA, CDR2 YSLEER. The CDR3 totals 18 residues. The V gene lost 3 bases and the J gene lost 1 base, with 18 bases spanning the gap. The CDR3 region is CASSQIYSVSVNTGELFF. CDR3 coding DNA: TGCGCCAGCAGCCAGATATACTCAGTCTCCGTGAACACCGGGGAGCTGTTTTTT.

This clonotype was recorded at least ten times. The chain joins TRBV20-1 to TRBJ2-3; 9 bases agree with TRBD1. The CDR3 is 15 residues long. Germline V gene sequence: CDR1 DFQATT, CDR2 SNEGSKA (reference sequence). After removal of 5 bases from V and 4 bases from J, the junction contained 10 bases not matched to a gene. The CDR3 nucleotides read TGCAGTGCTGCCGCCGGGACAGGGACCGCAGATACGCAGTATTTT. This translates into CSAAAGTGTADTQYF.

This clonotype was counted many times. The CDR3 spells CASSQRGGETQYF. As DNA, the CDR3 is TGTGCCAGCAGCCAAAGGGGAGGCGAGACCCAGTACTTC. V is TRBV4-2 and J is TRBJ2-5, with D maybe TRBD2 (6 bases). The CDR3 has 13 amino acids. Germline V gene lookup returns CDR1 LGHNA and CDR2 YNFKEQ. The V end lost 2 bases, the J end lost 5 bases, and 9 bases lay between the germline ends.

This clonotype is deemed medium-sized (0.01 to 0.1%). One junction end disagrees with the germline gene, perhaps due to a read error. The J gene is TRBJ2-7, the V gene TRBV2, with TRBD1 matching 7 bases. Germline-derived CDR1 and CDR2 are SNHLY and FYNNEI. This CDR3 spans 16 amino acids. CDR3 sequence (DNA): TGTGCCAGCAGCGAAGGATGGGACAGATTGACGGACGAGCAGTACTTC. Amino acids: CASSEGWDRLTDEQYF.

This clonotype was recorded many times. V is TRBV19 and J is TRBJ2-3; D gene unclear. V dropped 3 bases and J dropped 2 bases, with 9 bases sitting between them. CDR1 and CDR2 from the germline V gene are LNHDA and SQIVND (reference sequence). The CDR3 sequence is 14 residues long. CDR3: CASSIAGVTDTQYF. In nucleotides, the CDR3 is TGTGCCAGTAGTATTGCTGGAGTCACAGATACGCAGTATTTT.

The chain recombines TRBV27 with TRBJ2-7, with 7 positions matching TRBD2. CDR3 length: 16 residues. V trimming: 5 bases; J trimming: 2 bases; junction bases outside the gene matches: 12. Germline V gene data show CDR1 as MNHEY and CDR2 as SMNVEV (reference sequence). The CDR3 sequence is CASSRAGKSGTYEQYF. The CDR3 region has the DNA TGTGCCAGCAGTAGGGCAGGTAAAAGCGGGACCTACGAGCAGTACTTC.

The sample holds many counts of this clonotype. The rearrangement links TRBV11-3 to TRBJ2-1; D possibly corresponds to TRBD2 (5 bases). The germline CDR1 and CDR2 sequences are SGHNT and YENEEA. The CDR3 has 15 amino acids. V was trimmed by 5 bases and J by 4 bases, leaving 15 bases between them. Here the CDR3 DNA reads TGTGCCAGCAGCGGAACAGCGGTTGATTACAATGAGCAGTTCTTC. It specifies CASSGTAVDYNEQFF.

This clonotype has ten or more counts. The chain links TRBV15 to TRBJ2-5; 11 bases align to TRBD2. The CDR3 sequence is 15 residues long. V lost 7 bases, J lost 7 bases, and 11 bases stayed unmatched. Germline CDR1 is LNHNV and CDR2 is YYDKDF (reference sequence). The CDR3 loop reads CATNLAGGGGATQYF. As DNA, the CDR3 is TGTGCCACCAATTTAGCGGGAGGGGGAGGGGCGACCCAGTACTTC.

This clonotype was detected ten times or more. The rearrangement uses TRBV3-1 and TRBJ2-1; tentatively, D is TRBD2 (6 bases). With 4 bases removed from V and 9 bases from J, the gap between germline ends came to 13 bases. The CDR3 runs 13 residues. Germline-derived CDR1 and CDR2 are LGHDT and YNNKEL (reference sequence). The CDR3, as DNA: TGTGCCAGCAGCCCGACCCGTAGCGGTGAGCAGTTCTTC. Translated, it gives CASSPTRSGEQFF.

This clonotype was seen ten or more times. The rearrangement uses TRBV20-1 and TRBJ1-2, with no clear D. Germline V gene data show CDR1 as DFQATT and CDR2 as SNEGSKA (reference sequence). V dropped 0 bases and J dropped 8 bases, with 22 bases sitting between them. The CDR3 totals 16 residues. The CDR3 bases are TGCAGTGCTAGAGATGGGATTGGGTACTCATATGAGGGCTACACCTTC. This codes for CSARDGIGYSYEGYTF.

Note on this clonotype: A much larger clone is a single base away; this may be a read error. CDR3 sequence reads: CASIWDKNTGELLF. CDR3 nucleotides: TGTGCCAGCATCTGGGACAAGAACACCGGGGAGCTGCTTTTT. The chain employs TRBV6-1 and TRBJ2-2; D may be TRBD1 (6 bases). The length of the CDR3 is 14 residues. Germline V gene data show CDR1 as MNHNS and CDR2 as SASEGT.

This clonotype is judged medium-sized. The rearrangement uses TRBV7-9 and TRBJ1-5, with 7 bases aligning to TRBD1. V gave up 5 bases and J gave up 0 bases; unmatched junction bases: 7. This CDR3 region has 16 residues. Germline V gene sequence: CDR1 SEHNR, CDR2 FQNEAQ (reference sequence). CDR3 sequence (DNA): TGTGCCAGCAGCCCCGCAGGGGGACTTAGCAATCAGCCCCAGCATTTT. Amino acids: CASSPAGGLSNQPQHF.

Ten or more counts support this clonotype. J is TRBJ1-4 and V is TRBV25-1; 7 bases fit TRBD1. Per the germline V gene, CDR1 is MGHDK and CDR2 is SYGVNS. The CDR3 sequence is 14 residues long. V lost 3 bases, J lost 10 bases, and 8 bases stayed unmatched. CDR3 loop: CASSEAGGAGKLFF. The DNA for the CDR3 is TGTGCCAGCAGTGAGGCAGGGGGTGCGGGAAAACTGTTTTTT.

This clonotype was seen ten or more times. The V gene is TRBV2, the J gene TRBJ2-3, with D maybe TRBD1 (6 bases). Germline-derived CDR1 and CDR2 are SNHLY and FYNNEI. V was cut by 5 bases and J by 2 bases, with 14 bases left in between. This CDR3 contains 15 residues. The CDR3 here is CASSQQGVDTDTQYF. The CDR3 DNA reads TGTGCCAGCAGTCAACAGGGTGTGGACACAGATACGCAGTATTTT.